These T cell receptor beta chains were read from a single sample in a study of glioma-infiltrating T cells after dendritic cell vaccination. Sequencing was performed with immunoSEQ multiplex PCR; in TCRdb, only in-frame clones are kept and a portion is missing. Here the sample spans roughly 100,000 clones, roughly 80% being singletons. Sequenced here: blood, sampled before dendritic cell vaccination. Source of these receptors: a human donor with glioblastoma. Both conserved end residues are part of each CDR3. A D gene is named only where the DNA matches it firmly. Clone size is given for some rows only: seen once, a few or many times, or a class if the clone is expanded.

CDR3 | DNA | J | D | V | size
CASSFNGQGDGYTF | TGCGCCAGCAGCTTTAACGGACAGGGGGATGGCTACACCTTC | TRBJ1-2 | TRBD1 | TRBV5-1 | once
CASSQDSGGYNYEQYF | TGCGCCAGCAGCCAAGATAGCGGGGGGTACAACTACGAGCAGTACTTC | TRBJ2-7 | TRBD2 | TRBV4-1 | .
CSVEGVGTGGEAFF | TGCAGCGTTGAAGGTGTAGGGACAGGGGGTGAGGCTTTCTTT | TRBJ1-1 | TRBD1 | TRBV29-1 | once
CASSGALAGGVETQYF | TGTGCCAGCAGCGGGGCCCTAGCGGGGGGTGTAGAGACCCAGTACTTC | TRBJ2-5 | TRBD2 | TRBV7-8 | few
CASSFRLGASEETQYF | TGTGCCAGCAGCTTCCGTCTGGGCGCTAGCGAAGAGACCCAGTACTTC | TRBJ2-5 | . | TRBV5-6 | .
CASSFGTGNQPQHF | TGTGCCAGCAGTTTCGGGACAGGGAATCAGCCCCAGCATTTT | TRBJ1-5 | TRBD1 | TRBV6-5 | .
CASSQDGTGHNSPLHF | TGTGCCAGCAGCCAAGATGGGACAGGGCATAATTCACCCCTCCACTTT | TRBJ1-6 | TRBD1 | TRBV4-2 | .
CARQDRLARTSGGDEQFF | TGTGCCAGACAAGACCGGCTCGCTAGGACTAGCGGGGGCGATGAGCAGTTCTTC | TRBJ2-1 | TRBD2 | TRBV2 | .
CASSQDLAGQSTDTQYF | TGCGCCAGCAGCCAAGACCTAGCGGGGCAAAGCACAGATACGCAGTATTTT | TRBJ2-3 | TRBD2 | TRBV4-3 | once
CASNTDRQETQYF | TGTGCCAGCAACACAGACCGTCAAGAGACCCAGTACTTC | TRBJ2-5 | . | TRBV7-9 | .
CASSGANTGELFF | TGTGCCAGCAGCGGAGCGAACACCGGGGAGCTGTTTTTT | TRBJ2-2 | . | TRBV7-9 | .
CASSATDYGYTF | TGTGCCAGCAGTGCAACAGACTATGGCTACACCTTC | TRBJ1-2 | . | TRBV2 | once
CASREGTGFNYGYTF | TGTGCCAGCAGAGAGGGGACAGGCTTCAACTATGGCTACACCTTC | TRBJ1-2 | TRBD1 | TRBV6-4 | .
CASRILQGENTEAFF | TGTGCCAGTAGGATCCTACAGGGGGAAAACACTGAAGCTTTCTTT | TRBJ1-1 | TRBD1 | TRBV19 | .
CASSVDVGGVSDTQYF | TGTGCCAGCAGCGTAGATGTGGGGGGGGTGTCGGATACGCAGTATTTT | TRBJ2-3 | TRBD2 | TRBV9 | .
CAWGETRETQYF | TGTGCCTGGGGGGAGACCCGGGAGACCCAGTACTTC | TRBJ2-5 | . | TRBV30 | .
CASRQQGNPRETQYF | TGCGCCAGCAGGCAACAGGGGAACCCCAGGGAGACCCAGTACTTC | TRBJ2-5 | TRBD1 | TRBV4-1 | .
CANSYATGNTEAFF | TGCGCCAACAGCTATGCGACGGGAAACACTGAAGCTTTCTTT | TRBJ1-1 | . | TRBV5-1 | .
CASSRDSPGRGYTF | TGTGCCAGCAGCAGGGACAGTCCGGGGCGAGGCTACACCTTC | TRBJ1-2 | TRBD1 | TRBV6-6 | .
CATQSVRIGGYTF | TGTGCCACCCAGTCAGTCAGGATCGGTGGCTACACCTTC | TRBJ1-2 | . | TRBV2 | once
CASSSTGGFMYEQYF | TGTGCCAGCAGCTCGACAGGGGGCTTCATGTACGAGCAGTACTTC | TRBJ2-7 | TRBD1 | TRBV7-2 | .
CASSPIAVWADTQYF | TGTGCCAGCAGCCCTATAGCGGTCTGGGCAGATACGCAGTATTTT | TRBJ2-3 | . | TRBV11-3 | .
CASSSGDRGRVF | TGTGCCAGCAGCTCCGGGGACAGGGGACGGGTTTTT | TRBJ1-4 | TRBD1 | TRBV5-4 | .
CASSENRGHTDYEQYF | TGTGCCAGCAGTGAAAACAGGGGACATACAGATTACGAGCAGTACTTC | TRBJ2-7 | TRBD1 | TRBV2 | .
CASRHSSGSSEQYF | TGTGCCAGCAGGCACTCATCGGGTTCTAGCGAGCAGTACTTC | TRBJ2-7 | . | TRBV6-5 | .
CASSLALGEEAFF | TGTGCCAGCAGCTTAGCGCTTGGGGAGGAAGCTTTCTTT | TRBJ1-1 | . | TRBV11-3 | few
CASSQFLGDTANYGYTF | TGCGCCAGCAGCCAATTTTTGGGGGACACGGCGAACTATGGCTACACCTTC | TRBJ1-2 | . | TRBV4-3 | few
CASTPDRGHGYTF | TGTGCCAGCACCCCGGACAGGGGCCATGGCTACACCTTC | TRBJ1-2 | TRBD1 | TRBV6-5 | .
CASSDTRGGSEKLFF | TGTGCCAGCAGTGACACCAGGGGAGGGTCAGAAAAACTGTTTTTT | TRBJ1-4 | . | TRBV25-1 | .
CASSPPNRGGTDTQYF | TGTGCCAGCTCACCACCGAACAGGGGGGGCACAGATACGCAGTATTTT | TRBJ2-3 | TRBD1 | TRBV18 | few
CASSSPLTGGAGGEQFF | TGTGCCAGCAGTTCACCCCTTACCGGGGGGGCCGGTGGTGAGCAGTTCTTC | TRBJ2-1 | TRBD2 | TRBV28 | .
CASSMPRGDSSYEQYF | TGTGCCAGCAGCATGCCCAGGGGTGACTCGTCCTACGAGCAGTACTTC | TRBJ2-7 | . | TRBV11-2 | .
CASSFTGLANYGYTF | TGTGCCAGCAGTTTTACAGGGTTAGCTAACTATGGCTACACCTTC | TRBJ1-2 | . | TRBV27 | .
CASSERQGNYGYTF | TGTGCCAGCAGCGAGCGACAGGGGAACTATGGCTACACCTTC | TRBJ1-2 | TRBD1 | TRBV9 | .
CASSSRVGAPYEQYF | TGCGCCAGCAGCTCCCGAGTTGGGGCTCCATACGAGCAGTACTTC | TRBJ2-7 | . | TRBV5-1 | .
CASSKPDSSYEQYF | TGTGCCAGCAGCAAGCCGGACAGCTCCTACGAGCAGTACTTC | TRBJ2-7 | . | TRBV7-2 | .
CASSQEGTRTDYSNQPQHF | TGCGCCAGCAGCCAAGAAGGTACTAGGACAGATTATAGCAATCAGCCCCAGCATTTT | TRBJ1-5 | . | TRBV4-1 | .
CASRRGGSYNEQFF | TGTGCCAGCAGGCGGGGGGGCTCCTACAATGAGCAGTTCTTC | TRBJ2-1 | TRBD2 | TRBV11-3 | .